This T cell receptor (beta chain) is from a study of regulatory T cells in long-lasting Graves disease. Study results and limitations: TRBV28, TRBJ1-2 and TRBJ2-5 were segments that persistent disease favored.

The time point here: newly diagnosed GD, antithyroid drugs for less than 3 months. Preparation of the TCR library used RNA extracted from PBMCs. Germline V gene sequence: CDR1 SGHAT, CDR2 FQNNGV. Trimming removed 4 bases at V and 3 bases at J, with 18 bases between. This CDR3 is 17 amino acids long. Construction of the TCR beta libraries employed iRepertoire HTBI primers in conjunction with Arm-PCR of CDR3 regions. TCRdb processed the multiplex PCR reads anew with MiXCR; each CDR3 protein has one entry. The sample comprises 560,000 or so distinct CDR3 sequences, 16% of which are singletons, and approximately 12% rests with the top ten. On this clonotype: The antigen remains undetermined.

The sample was also linked to a second study, of T cells in Graves' hyperthyroidism and ophthalmopathy. That source notes: During a first-round RT-PCR of the TCR CDR3, the HTBI primer set was used. In simple terms, a model built on 13 V-J features told ophthalmopathy apart from stable hyperthyroidism.

The chain has TRBV11-2 and TRBJ2-2; possibly TRBD2 for D (6 bases). This clonotype was sampled from a young man with Graves disease. Sequences were derived from peripheral blood mononuclear cells (PBMCs), sampled at new diagnosis, from a patient treated with antithyroid drugs. CDR3 amino acids: CASSSPVRRGYTGELFF. For the CDR3, the DNA is TGTGCCAGCAGCTCACCCGTCCGCCGGGGGTACACCGGGGAGCTGTTTTTT.